The 17 T cell receptor beta chains in this list originate from one sample, sequenced in a study of T and B cells in COVID-19 patients. From blood, about 250-500 ng of genomic DNA served as TRB template. BIOMED2 TRB-A/B primer pools were used in multiplex TRB PCR. TCRdb processed the multiplex PCR reads anew with MiXCR; each CDR3 protein has one entry. Found here are roughly 5,200 distinct CDR3 sequences, 25% to 30% of them singletons; the top ten hold 5% to 7%. Sequenced input: blood. These receptor sequences come from a human donor with active COVID-19.

This chain connects TRBV27 to TRBJ1-2; D is unresolved. This CDR3 comprises 13 residues. Germline CDR1 and CDR2: MNHEY and SMNVEV (reference sequence). V was clipped by 4 bases and J by 3 bases, with 9 bases between them. The CDR3 is CASSSGSYYGYTF. CDR3 nucleotides: TGTGCCAGCAGTTCGGGCAGTTACTATGGCTACACCTTC.

This clonotype is classed as medium-sized (0.01 to 0.1%). The chain combines TRBV29-1 with TRBJ1-2, with 10 bases lining up with TRBD1. V was pared by 7 bases and J by 0 bases, with 14 bases of the junction left unmatched. CDR3 length: 17 amino acids. CDR1 SQVTM and CDR2 ANQGSEA come from the germline V gene. The CDR3 sequence is CSGRQGAPRLANYGYTF. The DNA of the CDR3 is TGCAGCGGACGACAGGGGGCGCCTAGGTTAGCTAACTATGGCTACACCTTC.

The J gene is TRBJ2-7, the V gene TRBV12-3 or TRBV12-4; 8 nucleotides align to TRBD1. There are 16 residues in the CDR3. With V trimmed by 6 bases and J by 0 bases, 10 bases remained unmatched. The CDR3 spells CASSQMGQASSYEQYF. Written as DNA, the CDR3 is TGTGCCAGCAGCCAGATGGGACAGGCGAGCTCCTACGAGCAGTACTTC.

The gene calls are TRBV20-1 and TRBJ2-6; D could derive from TRBD1 or TRBD2 (6 bases each). The CDR3 length is 16 residues. Germline V lookup: CDR1 DFQATT, CDR2 SNEGSKA (reference sequence). V lost 3 bases, J lost 4 bases, and 16 bases lay in between. This CDR3 reads CSARGAGEVGANVLTF. The CDR3, as DNA: TGCAGTGCTAGGGGGGCCGGGGAGGTCGGGGCCAACGTCCTGACTTTC.

This clonotype was seen once. V usage is TRBV10-3 and J usage is TRBJ2-4, with D possibly TRBD2 on 5 matching bases. The length of the CDR3 is 16 residues. Germline assignment: CDR1 ENHRY and CDR2 SYGVKD. Trimming pared 2 bases from V and 0 bases from J, leaving 11 bases between. CDR3 amino acids: CAISEGSALAKNIQYF. CDR3 bases: TGTGCCATCAGTGAGGGGAGCGCTCTAGCCAAAAACATTCAGTACTTC.

The V and J genes are TRBV5-1 and TRBJ2-3; D perhaps matches TRBD2 (5 bases). Germline V gene data show CDR1 as SGHRS and CDR2 as YFSETQ. The CDR3 is 14 amino acids. The ends were cut back, 1 base at V and 5 bases at J, with 11 bases in the middle. The CDR3 DNA follows: TGCGCCAGCAGCTTGATGACCGGGGAAGATACGCAGTATTTT. This sequence encodes CASSLMTGEDTQYF.

The chain combines TRBV6-5 with TRBJ1-1, with 9 bases aligning to TRBD1. The CDR3 sequence is 12 residues long. Germline lookup yields CDR1 MNHEY and CDR2 SVGAGI. J lost 8 bases, V lost 5 bases, and 3 bases had no gene match. DNA for the CDR3: TGTGCCAGCAGTAAGGGGACAGGGGAAGCTTTCTTT. Amino acid sequence: CASSKGTGEAFF.

This chain joins TRBV18 and TRBJ1-2, with TRBD1 matching 7 bases. The germline V gene has CDR1 KGHSH and CDR2 LQKENI. The CDR3 extends over 14 amino acids. The V segment lost 6 bases and the J segment 6 bases; nucleotides outside the gene matches: 10. The CDR3 sequence: CASSSTGETDGYTF. DNA of the CDR3: TGTGCCAGCTCGTCTACAGGGGAGACGGATGGCTACACCTTC.

This clonotype appeared a few times. V is TRBV11-2 and J is TRBJ2-2; TRBD2 might be the D (5 bases). Germline V gives CDR1 SGHAT, CDR2 FQNNGV. This CDR3 comprises 16 residues. Trimming pared 1 base from V and 3 bases from J, leaving 12 bases between. The CDR3 region has the DNA TGTGCCAGCAGCTTAGTCGAGGGATGGGACACCGGGGAGCTGTTTTTT. Translated, it gives CASSLVEGWDTGELFF.

This clonotype showed up just a few times. The chain recombines TRBV19 with TRBJ1-5, with a possible D match to TRBD1 (6 bases). The V and J ends lost 6 bases and 2 bases respectively, with 11 bases between them. The CDR3 is made up of 14 amino acids. Germline lookup yields CDR1 LNHDA and CDR2 SQIVND (reference sequence). Here the CDR3 reads CASSLTGGNQPQHF. The CDR3 DNA follows: TGTGCCAGTAGCCTGACAGGCGGCAATCAGCCCCAGCATTTT.

This clonotype ranks as medium-sized. DNA of the CDR3: TGTGCCAGCAGTTCGACAGGGGGCAGGAACGAGCAGTACTTC. Residues: CASSSTGGRNEQYF. V and J are TRBV6-5 and TRBJ2-7, with 10 bases fitting TRBD1. In germline, CDR1 is MNHEY, CDR2 SVGAGI. The V gene end was trimmed by 4 bases and the J gene end by 5 bases; junction bases not matched to a gene: 5. This CDR3 comprises 14 residues.

The rearrangement links TRBV7-9 to TRBJ2-7; D is tentatively TRBD1 or TRBD2 (5 bases each). Germline assignment: CDR1 SEHNR and CDR2 FQNEAQ (reference sequence). CDR3 size: 13 residues. Trimming pared 5 bases from V and 0 bases from J, leaving 8 bases between. The CDR3 protein is CASSPGTSYEQYF. The DNA of the CDR3 is TGTGCCAGCAGCCCTGGGACCTCCTACGAGCAGTACTTC. Full variable domain (missing parts from reference TRBV7-9 and TRBJ2-7): DTGVSQNPRHKITKRGQNVTFRCDPISEHNRLYWYRQTLGQGPEFLTYFQNEAQLEKSRLLSDRFSAERPKGSFSTLEIQRTEQGDSAMYLCASSPGTSYEQYFGPGTRLTVT.

This clonotype is categorized as medium-sized (0.01 to 0.1%). V and J are TRBV6-4 and TRBJ2-3, with 7 bases identical to TRBD1. J gave up 0 bases and V 4 bases, and 1 base lay outside the gene matches. The V gene's germline CDR1 is MRHNA and CDR2 SNTAGT. The CDR3 has 14 amino acids. CDR3 loop: CASSGDSSTDTQYF. CDR3 coding DNA: TGTGCCAGCAGTGGGGACAGCAGCACAGATACGCAGTATTTT.

This chain connects TRBV6-6 to TRBJ2-7; TRBD1 matches at 7 bases. The length of the CDR3 is 14 residues. Germline trimming cut 7 bases from V and 2 bases from J; bases unmatched to any gene: 8. Germline V lookup: CDR1 MNHNY, CDR2 SVGAGI (reference sequence). The CDR3 DNA reads TGTGCCAGCATTAGAGGGCAGGGGGCCTACGAGCAGTACTTC. It encodes CASIRGQGAYEQYF.

This clonotype is labeled medium-sized. The chain links TRBV6-5 to TRBJ2-1, with D possibly being TRBD2 (5 bases). The CDR3 runs 17 residues. Germline lookup yields CDR1 MNHEY and CDR2 SVGAGI. V was cut by 8 bases and J by 0 bases, with 20 bases left in between. The CDR3 spells CASAPGTFLSSYNEQFF. In nucleotides, the CDR3 is TGTGCCAGCGCCCCGGGAACCTTCCTTAGCTCCTACAATGAGCAGTTCTTC.

As regards this clonotype: A read error may be the cause here, since a much bigger clone is one base away. The chain uses TRBV6-5 and TRBJ1-2; D remains unclear. Per germline, CDR1 MNHEY and CDR2 SVGAGI. CDR3 length: 11 amino acids. With 4 bases removed from V and 12 bases from J, the gap between germline ends came to 12 bases. In nucleotides, the CDR3 is TGTGCCAGCAGTTCAAATTCCGGTAACACCTTC. It codes for CASSSNSGNTF.

This rearrangement joins TRBV19 to TRBJ2-3; D is perhaps TRBD2 (7 bases). The CDR3 is 13 amino acids. Trimming took 4 bases from V and 5 from J, leaving 10 bases between them. Germline assignment: CDR1 LNHDA and CDR2 SQIVND (reference sequence). The DNA for the CDR3 is TGTGCCAGTAGTACGGGGGGCGGAGATACGCAGTATTTT. It translates to CASSTGGGDTQYF. The whole variable domain, filled in from reference TRBV19 and TRBJ2-3, reads DGGITQSPKYLFRKEGQNVTLSCEQNLNHDAMYWYRQDPGQGLRLIYYSQIVNDFQKGDIAEGYSVSREKKESFPLTVTSAQKNPTAFYLCASSTGGGDTQYFGPGTRLTVL.